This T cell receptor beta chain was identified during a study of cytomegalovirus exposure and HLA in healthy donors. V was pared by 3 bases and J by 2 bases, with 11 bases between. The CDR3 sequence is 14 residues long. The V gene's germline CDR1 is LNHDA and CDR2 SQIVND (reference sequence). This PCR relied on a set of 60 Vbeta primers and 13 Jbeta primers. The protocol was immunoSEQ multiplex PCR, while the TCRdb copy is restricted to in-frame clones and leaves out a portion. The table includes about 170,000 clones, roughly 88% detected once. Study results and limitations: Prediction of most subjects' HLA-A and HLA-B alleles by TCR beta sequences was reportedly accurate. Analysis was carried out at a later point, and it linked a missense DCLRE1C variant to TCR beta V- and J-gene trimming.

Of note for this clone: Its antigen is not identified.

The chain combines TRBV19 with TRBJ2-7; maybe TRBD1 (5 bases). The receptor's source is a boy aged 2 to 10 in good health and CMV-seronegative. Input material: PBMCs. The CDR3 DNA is TGTGCCAGTAGTATTCCAGGGTTAACCTACGAGCAGTACTTC. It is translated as CASSIPGLTYEQYF. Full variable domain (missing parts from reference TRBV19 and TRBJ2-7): DGGITQSPKYLFRKEGQNVTLSCEQNLNHDAMYWYRQDPGQGLRLIYYSQIVNDFQKGDIAEGYSVSREKKESFPLTVTSAQKNPTAFYLCASSIPGLTYEQYFGPGTRLTVT.